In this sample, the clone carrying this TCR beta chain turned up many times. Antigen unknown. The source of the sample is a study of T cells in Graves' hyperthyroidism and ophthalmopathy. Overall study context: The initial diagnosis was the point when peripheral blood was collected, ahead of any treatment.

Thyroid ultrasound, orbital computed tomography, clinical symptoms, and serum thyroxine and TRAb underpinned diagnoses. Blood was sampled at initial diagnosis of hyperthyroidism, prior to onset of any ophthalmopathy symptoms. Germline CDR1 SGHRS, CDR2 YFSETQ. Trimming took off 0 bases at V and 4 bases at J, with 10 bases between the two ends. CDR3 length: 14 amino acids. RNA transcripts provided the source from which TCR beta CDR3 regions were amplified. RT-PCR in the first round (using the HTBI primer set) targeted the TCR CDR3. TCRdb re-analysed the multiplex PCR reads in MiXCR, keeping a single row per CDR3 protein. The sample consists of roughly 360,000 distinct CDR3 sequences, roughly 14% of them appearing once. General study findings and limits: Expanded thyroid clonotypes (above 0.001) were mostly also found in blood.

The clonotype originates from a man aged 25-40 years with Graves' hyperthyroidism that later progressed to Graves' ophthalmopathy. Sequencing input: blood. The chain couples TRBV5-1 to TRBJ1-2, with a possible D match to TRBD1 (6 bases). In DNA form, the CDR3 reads TGCGCCAGCAGCTTGGCCGGGACACCCTATGGCTACACCTTC. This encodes CASSLAGTPYGYTF.